The present T cell receptor (beta chain) was sequenced within a study of T cell repertoires in cytomegalovirus infection. Study background: It can be stated that public TCR beta signatures indicated CMV infection as well as a matching HLA type.

One entry per CDR3 protein results from TCRdb running MiXCR on the reads. The sample consists of about 740,000 distinct CDR3 sequences, approximately 34% of them appearing once. This clonotype was observed a handful of times. The antigen is undetermined. V lost 5 bases, J lost 4 bases, and 20 bases lay in between. The CDR3 consists of 16 residues. Looked up from germline, CDR1 is MNHNY and CDR2 is SVGAGI (reference sequence). Study-level points and caveats: Dominating the ex vivo response were TCR beta clonotypes that were CMV-specific and HLA-C-restricted. There were carriers of CMV plus the relevant HLA, and cumulative public TCR beta family frequency identified them.

The receptor was derived from a human donor in good health (CMV status not recorded). Some clones in this sample may be carry-over from other donors' samples. V is TRBV6-6 and J is TRBJ1-2; tentatively, D is TRBD1 (6 bases). The sample consisted of PBMCs. DNA of the CDR3: TGTGCCAGCAGTACACGACCGCAGGGGTTTACCTATGGCTACACCTTC. The encoded protein is CASSTRPQGFTYGYTF.